This is a list of T cell receptor beta chains from one sample in a study of blood T cell repertoires in COVID-19. TCRdb keeps only in-frame clones here, not all; method: immunoSEQ multiplex PCR. The sample records a few hundred thousand clones, roughly 90% being singletons. The specimen was peripheral blood. Receptors originate from a woman between 25 and 40 years old with COVID-19, enrolled during active disease. Both conserved end residues are part of each CDR3. D genes are given only for firm matches. Clone size is stated in some rows and not others, as once, few, many or a class when expanded.

j_call clone_size d_call v_call cdr3_aa cdr3_nt
TRBJ1-6 NA TRBD1 TRBV27 CASSSQGAFSPLHF TGTGCCAGCAGTTCACAGGGGGCGTTTTCACCCCTCCACTTT
TRBJ1-1 NA NA TRBV6-5 CASSYGLGDNEAFF TGTGCCAGCAGTTACGGTTTAGGGGACAATGAAGCTTTCTTT
TRBJ2-7 NA NA TRBV6-5 CASSSTIRGYEQYF TGTGCCAGCAGTTCAACCATCAGGGGTTACGAGCAGTACTTC
TRBJ1-1 NA NA TRBV29-1 CSVETSDRSTEAFF TGCAGCGTTGAAACGTCGGACAGAAGCACTGAAGCTTTCTTT
TRBJ1-1 NA NA TRBV28 CAGSQGKYTEAFF TGTGCCGGATCCCAGGGAAAGTACACTGAAGCTTTCTTT
TRBJ1-5 once TRBD1 TRBV19 CASSISSGGAGNQPQHF TGTGCCAGTAGTATCAGTTCAGGGGGCGCGGGCAATCAGCCCCAGCATTTT
TRBJ1-5 NA NA TRBV2 CASSSQGTMWNQPQHF TGTGCCAGCAGTTCTCAGGGTACCATGTGGAATCAGCCCCAGCATTTT
TRBJ2-7 NA NA TRBV5-6 CASSFEGGAYEQYF TGTGCCAGCAGCTTCGAAGGGGGAGCGTACGAGCAGTACTTC
TRBJ1-1 NA NA TRBV3-1/TRBV3-2 CASSQGGEGRGTEAFF TGTGCCAGCAGCCAAGGGGGAGAAGGGCGCGGCACTGAAGCTTTCTTT
TRBJ2-1 NA TRBD2 TRBV27 CASRLAGSSYNEQFF TGTGCCAGCAGGTTAGCGGGGAGCTCCTACAATGAGCAGTTCTTC
TRBJ1-2 NA TRBD1 TRBV29-1 CSVEDPGTGGTGYTF TGCAGCGTTGAAGACCCCGGGACAGGGGGCACTGGCTACACCTTC
TRBJ2-1 NA TRBD2 TRBV10-1 CATPHATVCGLAGIEQFF TGCGCCACCCCCCACGCGACAGTATGCGGACTAGCGGGAATTGAGCAGTTCTTC
TRBJ1-2 NA TRBD1 TRBV27 CASSTRQGAANYGYTF TGTGCCAGCAGTACCCGACAGGGGGCGGCTAACTATGGCTACACCTTC
TRBJ2-1 NA TRBD2 TRBV24-1 CATSDTSGNYNEQFF TGTGCCACCAGTGATACTAGCGGAAATTACAATGAGCAGTTCTTC
TRBJ2-1 NA TRBD2 TRBV5-1 CASSLYELAGYSVYNEQFF TGCGCCAGCAGCTTGTATGAACTAGCGGGATATTCAGTATACAATGAGCAGTTCTTC
TRBJ2-1 NA NA TRBV9 CASSGPSTSSYNEQFF TGTGCCAGCAGCGGCCCTAGCACGAGCTCCTACAATGAGCAGTTCTTC
TRBJ2-3 NA NA TRBV12-3/TRBV12-4 CASSPTDTQYF TGTGCCAGCAGCCCGACAGATACGCAGTATTTT
TRBJ1-6 NA NA TRBV6-1 CASSEGALINSPLHF TGTGCCAGCAGTGAAGGGGCACTGATTAATTCACCCCTCCACTTT
TRBJ2-3 NA NA TRBV21-1 CASKRVDTQYF TGTGCCAGCAAGAGGGTAGATACGCAGTATTTT
TRBJ2-2 NA TRBD2 TRBV10-1 CASSEIGLADNTGELFF TGCGCCAGCAGTGAGATCGGCCTAGCGGATAACACCGGGGAGCTGTTTTTT
TRBJ2-3 NA TRBD1 TRBV10-1 CASSENSGTGTDTQYF TGCGCCAGCAGTGAAAACTCCGGGACAGGGACAGATACGCAGTATTTT
TRBJ1-3 NA TRBD1 TRBV10-3 CAIRTGPGNTIYF TGTGCCATCAGGACAGGGCCTGGAAACACCATATATTTT
TRBJ1-5 NA NA TRBV6-4 CASSVRGYSNQPQHF TGTGCCAGCAGTGTCCGGGGGTATAGCAATCAGCCCCAGCATTTT
TRBJ1-1 NA NA TRBV6-5 CASRPGQSNTEAFF TGTGCCAGCAGGCCCGGACAGTCGAACACTGAAGCTTTCTTT
TRBJ2-7 NA NA TRBV5-4 CASSFGSDEQYF TGTGCCAGCAGCTTTGGTTCGGACGAGCAGTACTTC
TRBJ2-1 NA NA TRBV10-3 CAISSPRGSSYNEQFF TGTGCCATCAGTTCTCCCCGGGGGAGCTCCTACAATGAGCAGTTCTTC
TRBJ1-5 NA NA TRBV5-1 CASSLDTSQPQHF TGCGCCAGCAGCTTGGACACCTCGCAGCCCCAGCATTTT
TRBJ1-5 NA TRBD1 TRBV28 CASRVDREEPQHF TGTGCCAGCAGGGTGGACAGGGAGGAACCCCAGCATTTT
TRBJ2-7 NA TRBD2 TRBV29-1 CSGQGLADPYEQYF TGCAGCGGGCAGGGACTAGCGGACCCCTACGAGCAGTACTTC
TRBJ2-1 NA TRBD2 TRBV10-1 CASSGRLAGGSHNEQFF TGCGCCAGCAGTGGAAGACTAGCGGGAGGGTCCCACAATGAGCAGTTCTTC
TRBJ1-2 NA NA TRBV28 CASSLWGQSNYGYTF TGTGCCAGCAGTTTATGGGGCCAGTCGAACTATGGCTACACCTTC
TRBJ1-1 once NA TRBV7-9 CASGGGGTEAFF TGTGCCAGCGGGGGCGGGGGTACTGAAGCTTTCTTT
TRBJ2-7 once TRBD2 TRBV16 CASSPGTSGSFRDF TGTGCCAGCAGCCCCGGGACTAGCGGGAGTTTTAGGGACTTC
TRBJ2-7 NA NA TRBV6-1 CASSELGGEAYEQYF TGTGCCAGCAGTGAACTAGGAGGGGAGGCCTACGAGCAGTACTTC
TRBJ2-7 NA TRBD2 TRBV28 CASSLAGGPYEQYF TGTGCCAGCAGTTTAGCGGGGGGACCCTACGAGCAGTACTTC
TRBJ2-1 NA NA TRBV7-3 CASSLISDPALGEQFF TGTGCCAGCAGCTTAATCAGCGACCCCGCCTTGGGTGAGCAGTTCTTC
TRBJ1-3 NA TRBD1 TRBV19 CASSPEAGTGVGNTIYF TGTGCCAGTAGTCCAGAAGCCGGGACAGGGGTTGGAAACACCATATATTTT